This TCR beta chain was sequenced for a study of OX40 agonist ivuxolimab in advanced cancers. Profiled with immunoSEQ multiplex PCR; TCRdb holds only in-frame clones, not every one. The sample contains 99,000 or so clones, roughly 94% of which appear only once. Looked up from germline, CDR1 is MNHEY and CDR2 is SVGAGI. The CDR3 contains 15 residues. With 6 bases removed from V and 4 bases from J, the gap between germline ends came to 18 bases. Sample: CD4+ or CD8+ T cells sorted from blood, taken in a trial of the OX40 agonist ivuxolimab. The TCR originated in an adult with an advanced solid tumor such as melanoma, head and neck, liver or kidney cancer. V is TRBV6-5 and J is TRBJ1-2, with D perhaps matching TRBD1 (6 bases). DNA of the CDR3: TGTGCCAGCAGCCGAGACACAGGGCTCTCCTATGGCTACACCTTC. Its protein product is CASSRDTGLSYGYTF.